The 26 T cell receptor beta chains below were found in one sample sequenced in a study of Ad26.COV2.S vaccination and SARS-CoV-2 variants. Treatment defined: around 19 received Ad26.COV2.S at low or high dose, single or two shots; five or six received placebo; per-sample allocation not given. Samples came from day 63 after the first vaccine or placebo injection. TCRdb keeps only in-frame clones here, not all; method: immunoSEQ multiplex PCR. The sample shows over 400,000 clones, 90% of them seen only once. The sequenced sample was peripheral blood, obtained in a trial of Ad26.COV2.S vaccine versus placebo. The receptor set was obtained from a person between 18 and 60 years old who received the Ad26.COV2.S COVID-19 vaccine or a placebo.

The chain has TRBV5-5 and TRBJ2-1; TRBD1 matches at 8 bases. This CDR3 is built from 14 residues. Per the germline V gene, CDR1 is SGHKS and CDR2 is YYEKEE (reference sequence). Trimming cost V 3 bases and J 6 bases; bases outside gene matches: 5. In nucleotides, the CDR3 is TGTGCCAGCAGCTGGACAGGGACGCTCAATGAGCAGTTCTTC. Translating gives CASSWTGTLNEQFF.

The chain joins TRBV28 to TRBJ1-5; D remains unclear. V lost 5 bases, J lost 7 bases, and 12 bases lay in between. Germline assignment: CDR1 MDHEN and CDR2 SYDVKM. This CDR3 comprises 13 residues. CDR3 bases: TGTGCCAGCAGTCCGGGGAACAGACAGCCCCAGCATTTT. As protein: CASSPGNRQPQHF.

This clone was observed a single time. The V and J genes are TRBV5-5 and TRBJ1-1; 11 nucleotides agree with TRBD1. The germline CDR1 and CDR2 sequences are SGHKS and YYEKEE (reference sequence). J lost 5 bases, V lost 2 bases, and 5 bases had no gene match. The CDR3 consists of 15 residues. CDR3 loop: CASSLGQGAYTEAFF. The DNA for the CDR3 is TGTGCCAGCAGCTTAGGACAGGGGGCTTATACTGAAGCTTTCTTT.

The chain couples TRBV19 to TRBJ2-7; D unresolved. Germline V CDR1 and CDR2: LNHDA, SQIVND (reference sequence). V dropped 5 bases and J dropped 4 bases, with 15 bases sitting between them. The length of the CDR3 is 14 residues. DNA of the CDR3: TGTGCCAGTAGTCTCGAGGCCTCCGGATACGAGCAGTACTTC. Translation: CASSLEASGYEQYF.

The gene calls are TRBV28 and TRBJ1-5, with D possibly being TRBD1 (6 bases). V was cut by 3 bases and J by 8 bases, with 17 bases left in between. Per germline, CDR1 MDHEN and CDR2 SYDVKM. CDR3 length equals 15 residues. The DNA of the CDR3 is TGTGCCAGCAGTTTGGGGCGCAGGGGATCGGAGCCCCAGCATTTT. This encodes CASSLGRRGSEPQHF.

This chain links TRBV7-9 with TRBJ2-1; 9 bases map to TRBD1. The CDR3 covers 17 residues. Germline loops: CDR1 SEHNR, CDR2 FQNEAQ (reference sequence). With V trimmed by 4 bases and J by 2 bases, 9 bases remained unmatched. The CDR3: CASSSRQGVTPYNEQFF. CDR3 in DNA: TGTGCCAGCAGCTCAAGACAGGGGGTTACTCCCTACAATGAGCAGTTCTTC.

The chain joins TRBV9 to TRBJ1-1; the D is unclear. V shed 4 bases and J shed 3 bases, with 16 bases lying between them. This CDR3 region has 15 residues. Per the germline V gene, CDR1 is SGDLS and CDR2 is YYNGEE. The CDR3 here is CASSPLNTPYTEAFF. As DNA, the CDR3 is TGTGCCAGCAGCCCCCTAAACACTCCTTACACTGAAGCTTTCTTT. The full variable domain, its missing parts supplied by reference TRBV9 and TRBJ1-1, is DSGVTQTPKHLITATGQRVTLRCSPRSGDLSVYWYQQSLDQGLQFLIQYYNGEERAKGNILERFSAQQFPDLHSELNLSSLELGDSALYFCASSPLNTPYTEAFFGQGTRLTVV.

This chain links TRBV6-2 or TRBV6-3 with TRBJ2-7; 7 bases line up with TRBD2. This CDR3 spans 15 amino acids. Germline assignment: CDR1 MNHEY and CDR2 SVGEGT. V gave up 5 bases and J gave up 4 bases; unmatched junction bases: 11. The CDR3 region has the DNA TGTGCCAGCAGTGACCTCGGCGGGAGCTTGTACGAGCAGTACTTC. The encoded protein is CASSDLGGSLYEQYF.

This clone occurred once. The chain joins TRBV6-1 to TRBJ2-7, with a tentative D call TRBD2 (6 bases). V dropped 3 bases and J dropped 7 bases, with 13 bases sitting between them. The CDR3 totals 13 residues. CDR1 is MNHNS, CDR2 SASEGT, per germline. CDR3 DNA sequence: TGTGCCAGCAGTGATTACACCGGAGGGGAGCAGTACTTC. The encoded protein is CASSDYTGGEQYF.

CDR3 region: CASRPGTSSTDTQYF. DNA for the CDR3: TGTGCCAGCAGACCCGGGACTAGCAGCACAGATACGCAGTATTTT. The chain has TRBV5-4 and TRBJ2-3; 9 nucleotides line up with TRBD2. CDR3 length: 15 amino acids. CDR1 SGHNT and CDR2 YYREEE come from the germline V gene (reference sequence). V dropped 5 bases and J dropped 0; count of bases not matched to a gene: 4.

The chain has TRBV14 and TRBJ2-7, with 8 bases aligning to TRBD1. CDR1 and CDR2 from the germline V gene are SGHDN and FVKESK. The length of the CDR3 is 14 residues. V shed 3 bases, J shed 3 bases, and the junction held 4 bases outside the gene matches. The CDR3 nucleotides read TGTGCCAGCAGCCAGGGACAGGTCGTCTACGAGCAGTACTTC. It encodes CASSQGQVVYEQYF.

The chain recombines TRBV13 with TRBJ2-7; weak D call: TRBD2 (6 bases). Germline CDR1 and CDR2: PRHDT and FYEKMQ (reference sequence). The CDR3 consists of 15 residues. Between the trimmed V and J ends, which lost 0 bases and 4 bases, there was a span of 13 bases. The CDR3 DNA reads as TGTGCCAGCAGCTTAGGGCGGGGAGGCGTATACGAGCAGTACTTC. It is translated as CASSLGRGGVYEQYF.

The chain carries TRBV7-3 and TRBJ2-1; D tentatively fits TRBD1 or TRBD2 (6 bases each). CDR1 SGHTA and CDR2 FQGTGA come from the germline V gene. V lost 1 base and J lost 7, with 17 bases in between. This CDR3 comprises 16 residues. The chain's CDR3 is CASSLIGGAGENEQFF. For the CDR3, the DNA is TGTGCCAGCAGCTTAATCGGGGGCGCAGGGGAGAATGAGCAGTTCTTC.

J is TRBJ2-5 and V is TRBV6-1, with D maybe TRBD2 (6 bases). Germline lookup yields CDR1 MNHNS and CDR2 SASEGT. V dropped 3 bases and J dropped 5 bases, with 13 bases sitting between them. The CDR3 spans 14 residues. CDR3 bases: TGTGCCAGCAGTGATTTGCTAGCGAGGGAGACCCAGTACTTC. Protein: CASSDLLARETQYF.

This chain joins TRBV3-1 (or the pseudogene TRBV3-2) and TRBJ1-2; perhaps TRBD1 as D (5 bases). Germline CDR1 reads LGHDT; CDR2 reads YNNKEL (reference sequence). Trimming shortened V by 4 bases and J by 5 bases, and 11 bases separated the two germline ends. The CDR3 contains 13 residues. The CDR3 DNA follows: TGTGCCAGCAGCCGGCAGGGAAATTATGGCTACACCTTC. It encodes CASSRQGNYGYTF.

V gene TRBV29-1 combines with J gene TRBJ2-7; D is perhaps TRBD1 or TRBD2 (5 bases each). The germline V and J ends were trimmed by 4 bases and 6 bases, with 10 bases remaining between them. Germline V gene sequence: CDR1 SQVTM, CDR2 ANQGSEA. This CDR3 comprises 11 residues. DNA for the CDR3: TGCAGCGTTGGGGACCCCGCCGAGCAGTACTTC. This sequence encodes CSVGDPAEQYF.

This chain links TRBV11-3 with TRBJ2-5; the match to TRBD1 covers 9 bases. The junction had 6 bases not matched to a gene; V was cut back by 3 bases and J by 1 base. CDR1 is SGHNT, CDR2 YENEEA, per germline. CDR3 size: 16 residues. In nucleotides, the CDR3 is TGTGCCAGCAGCTTGGGAGGGACAGGGTCCCAAGAGACCCAGTACTTC. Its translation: CASSLGGTGSQETQYF. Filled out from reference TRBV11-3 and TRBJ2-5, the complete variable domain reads EAGVVQSPRYKIIEKKQPVAFWCNPISGHNTLYWYLQNLGQGPELLIRYENEEAVDDSQLPKDRFSAERLKGVDSTLKIQPAELGDSAVYLCASSLGGTGSQETQYFGPGTRLLVL.

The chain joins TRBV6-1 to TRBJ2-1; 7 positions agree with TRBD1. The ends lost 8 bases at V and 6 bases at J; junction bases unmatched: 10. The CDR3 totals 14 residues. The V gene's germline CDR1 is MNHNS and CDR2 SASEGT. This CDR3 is CASRRGSSGNEQFF. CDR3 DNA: TGTGCCAGCCGCAGGGGGTCATCAGGCAATGAGCAGTTCTTC.

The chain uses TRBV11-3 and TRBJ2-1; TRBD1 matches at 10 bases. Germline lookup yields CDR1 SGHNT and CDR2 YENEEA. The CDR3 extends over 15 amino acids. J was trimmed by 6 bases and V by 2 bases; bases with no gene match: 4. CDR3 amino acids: CASSLSGTGANEQFF. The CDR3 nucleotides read TGTGCCAGCAGCTTATCCGGGACAGGGGCCAATGAGCAGTTCTTC.

The CDR3 spells CASSLGLAGTEQFF. The CDR3 DNA reads TGTGCCAGCTCTTTGGGACTAGCGGGGACTGAGCAGTTCTTC. J is TRBJ2-1 and V is TRBV19, with 13 nucleotides matching TRBD2. V lost 9 bases and J lost 9; bases outside the gene matches: 8. From germline, CDR1 is LNHDA and CDR2 SQIVND (reference sequence). The CDR3 contains 14 residues.

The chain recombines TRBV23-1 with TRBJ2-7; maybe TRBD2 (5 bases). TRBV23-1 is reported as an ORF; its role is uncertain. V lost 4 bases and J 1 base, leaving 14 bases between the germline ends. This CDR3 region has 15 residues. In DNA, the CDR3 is TGCGCCAGCAGTCGCAGACTGTCGGGATCCTACGAGCAGTACTTC. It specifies CASSRRLSGSYEQYF.

The CDR3 DNA sequence: TGTGCCACCAGCAGAGGGTCCATCGCGGAAGAGACCCAGTACTTC. Protein: CATSRGSIAEETQYF. The rearrangement uses TRBV15 and TRBJ2-5; D is unclear. In germline, CDR1 is LNHNV, CDR2 YYDKDF (reference sequence). V was clipped by 1 base and J by 3 bases, with 12 bases between them. The CDR3 runs 15 residues.

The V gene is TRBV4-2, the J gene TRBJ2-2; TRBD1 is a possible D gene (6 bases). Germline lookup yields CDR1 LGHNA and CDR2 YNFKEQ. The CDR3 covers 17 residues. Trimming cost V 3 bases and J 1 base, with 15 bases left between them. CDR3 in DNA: TGTGCCAGCAGCCAGCGACGGGACACCTTGAACACCGGGGAGCTGTTTTTT. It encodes CASSQRRDTLNTGELFF.

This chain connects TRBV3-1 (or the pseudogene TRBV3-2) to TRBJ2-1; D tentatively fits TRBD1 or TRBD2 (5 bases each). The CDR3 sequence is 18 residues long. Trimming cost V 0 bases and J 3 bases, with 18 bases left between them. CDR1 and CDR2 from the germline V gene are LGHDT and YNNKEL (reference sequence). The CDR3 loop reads CASSQDLPGTLGYNEQFF. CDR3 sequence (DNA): TGTGCCAGCAGCCAAGATCTTCCCGGGACCCTTGGCTACAATGAGCAGTTCTTC.

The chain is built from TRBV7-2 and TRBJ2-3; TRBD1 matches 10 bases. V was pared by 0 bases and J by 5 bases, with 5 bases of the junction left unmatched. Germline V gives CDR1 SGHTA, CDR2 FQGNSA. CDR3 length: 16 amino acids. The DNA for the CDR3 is TGTGCCAGCAGCTTAGCCGACAGGGGGCGCCGAGATACGCAGTATTTT. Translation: CASSLADRGRRDTQYF.

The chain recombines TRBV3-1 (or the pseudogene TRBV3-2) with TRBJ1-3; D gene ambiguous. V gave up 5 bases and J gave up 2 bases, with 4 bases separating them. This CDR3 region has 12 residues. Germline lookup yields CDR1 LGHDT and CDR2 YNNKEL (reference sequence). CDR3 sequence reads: CASSTPGNTIYF. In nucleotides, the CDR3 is TGTGCCAGCAGCACACCTGGAAACACCATATATTTT.